These 21 T cell receptor beta chains originate from one sample sequenced in a study of shared clonotypes between healthy human individuals. Measured with immunoSEQ multiplex PCR; TCRdb has only the in-frame clones, and not every one. The sample includes under 850,000 clones, about two thirds seen only once; the top ten take approximately 2%. Specimen: memory CD4+ T cells sorted from blood. Subset reported: CD45RA-negative fraction. Receptors were obtained from a woman aged 25 to 39 in good health.

On this clone itself: An end of the junction differs from the germline gene, which may be a read error. The rearrangement joins TRBV6-5 to TRBJ1-1; D remains ambiguous. CDR1 and CDR2 (germline): MNHEY, SVGAGI. This CDR3 spans 16 amino acids. CDR3 nucleotides: TGTGCCAGCAATTACAACACGCTAACGCTAAATGCTGAAGCTTTCTTT. Protein product: CASNYNTLTLNAEAFF.

The rearrangement links TRBV10-2 to TRBJ2-7; D is undetermined. V was clipped by 3 bases and J by 5 bases, with 5 bases between them. The germline V gene encodes CDR1 WSHSY and CDR2 SAAADI. This CDR3 is 11 amino acids long. CDR3 sequence (DNA): TGCGCCAGCAGTGACGGCCACGAGCAGTACTTC. Amino acid sequence: CASSDGHEQYF.

The V and J genes are TRBV5-1 and TRBJ2-1; 10 positions match TRBD2. Germline V lookup: CDR1 SGHRS, CDR2 YFSETQ. CDR3 size: 16 residues. Trimming at V came to 6 bases and at J to 5 bases, leaving 11 bases not matched to a gene. The CDR3 reads CASTASGREGHNEQFF. As DNA, the CDR3 is TGCGCCAGCACCGCTAGCGGGAGAGAGGGCCACAATGAGCAGTTCTTC.

The chain recombines TRBV11-2 with TRBJ2-2, with D possibly being TRBD2 (5 bases). This CDR3 is built from 13 residues. Looked up from germline, CDR1 is SGHAT and CDR2 is FQNNGV. V dropped 5 bases and J dropped 5 bases, with 9 bases sitting between them. The CDR3 region has the DNA TGTGCCAGCAGCCCACGGACTACCGGGGAGCTGTTTTTT. Residues: CASSPRTTGELFF.

The J gene is TRBJ2-1, the V gene TRBV2; TRBD1 matches at 10 bases. Germline trimming cut 10 bases from V and 3 bases from J; bases unmatched to any gene: 6. Germline CDR1 reads SNHLY; CDR2 reads FYNNEI. CDR3 length equals 14 residues. CDR3 bases: TGTGCCACACGCCGGGACAGGGGCTACAATGAGCAGTTCTTC. Protein: CATRRDRGYNEQFF. Full variable domain (remainder filled in from reference TRBV2 and TRBJ2-1): EPEVTQTPSHQVTQMGQEVILRCVPISNHLYFYWYRQILGQKVEFLVSFYNNEISEKSEIFDDQFSVERPDGSNFTLKIRSTKLEDSAMYFCATRRDRGYNEQFFGPGTRLTVL.

The V gene is TRBV29-1, the J gene TRBJ2-2; 12 nucleotides align to TRBD2. The CDR3 totals 15 residues. Trimming cost V 6 bases and J 5 bases; bases outside gene matches: 7. The V gene's germline CDR1 is SQVTM and CDR2 ANQGSEA. The CDR3 DNA reads as TGCAGCGTATGGACTAGCGGGGAGGGGACCGGGGAGCTGTTTTTT. This translates into CSVWTSGEGTGELFF.

Comments on this clone: The same CDR3 can be traced to other DNA sequences in this sample. V usage is TRBV18 and J usage is TRBJ2-4, with 8 bases matching TRBD1. The J segment lost 6 bases and the V segment lost 2 bases, leaving 3 bases of the junction unmatched. The germline CDR1 and CDR2 sequences are KGHSH and LQKENI. The CDR3 is made up of 14 amino acids. The chain's CDR3 is CASSPGQGANIQYF. Written as DNA, the CDR3 is TGTGCCAGCTCACCAGGGCAGGGGGCAAACATTCAGTACTTC.

This clone was observed a few times. The genes are TRBV14 and TRBJ2-5; D is perhaps TRBD1 (6 bases). V was clipped by 3 bases and J by 1 base, with 18 bases between them. The CDR3 has 17 residues. Germline assignment: CDR1 SGHDN and CDR2 FVKESK. The CDR3 sequence: CASSHQKGVASQETQYF. CDR3 sequence (DNA): TGTGCCAGCAGCCACCAAAAGGGGGTTGCGAGCCAAGAGACCCAGTACTTC. The whole variable domain, remainder taken from reference TRBV14 and TRBJ2-5, is EAGVTQFPSHSVIEKGQTVTLRCDPISGHDNLYWYRRVMGKEIKFLLHFVKESKQDESGMPNNRFLAERTGGTYSTLKVQPAELEDSGVYFCASSHQKGVASQETQYFGPGTRLLVL.

The table lists this clone with many counts. The V and J genes are TRBV2 and TRBJ2-1, with 7 positions matching TRBD1. The CDR3 spans 13 residues. Germline loops: CDR1 SNHLY, CDR2 FYNNEI. The junction had 4 bases not matched to a gene; V was cut back by 7 bases and J by 4 bases. The CDR3: CASNPGQYNEQFF. DNA for the CDR3: TGTGCCAGCAATCCGGGACAGTACAATGAGCAGTTCTTC.

The chain has TRBV10-3 and TRBJ2-3, with 8 bases fitting TRBD1. Per germline, CDR1 ENHRY and CDR2 SYGVKD. The CDR3 totals 15 residues. V lost 7 bases, J lost 0 bases, and 6 bases stayed unmatched. The CDR3 nucleotides read TGTGCCATCAAAGACCGGGACAGGAGCACAGATACGCAGTATTTT. It encodes CAIKDRDRSTDTQYF.

The rearrangement joins TRBV6-1 to TRBJ1-2, with 7 nucleotides matching TRBD1. V lost 1 base, J lost 4 bases, and 6 bases stayed unmatched. The CDR3 contains 15 residues. CDR1 is MNHNS, CDR2 SASEGT, per germline. DNA for the CDR3: TGTGCCAGCAGTGAAGGCTCAGGGGGGCTCTATGGCTACACCTTC. Its translation is CASSEGSGGLYGYTF.

This rearrangement joins TRBV7-9 to TRBJ1-2; perhaps TRBD1 as D (6 bases). The CDR3 loop spans 13 amino acids. Germline CDR1 reads SEHNR; CDR2 reads FQNEAQ (reference sequence). V dropped 5 bases and J dropped 4 bases, with 11 bases sitting between them. CDR3 in DNA: TGTGCCAGCAGCCGACAGGAGCCCTATGGCTACACCTTC. It is translated as CASSRQEPYGYTF.

This chain links TRBV30 with TRBJ2-7; D is undetermined. The length of the CDR3 is 14 residues. Germline CDR1 GTSNPN, CDR2 SVGIG (reference sequence). Trimming shortened V by 0 bases and J by 2 bases, and 11 bases separated the two germline ends. The CDR3 spells CAWSVSVLTYEQYF. The CDR3 bases are TGTGCCTGGAGTGTTTCAGTACTAACCTACGAGCAGTACTTC.

This chain connects TRBV28 to TRBJ1-2; 8 bases line up with TRBD1. The ends lost 5 bases at V and 5 bases at J; junction bases unmatched: 7. The CDR3 extends over 14 amino acids. Looked up from germline, CDR1 is MDHEN and CDR2 is SYDVKM. The CDR3 region is CASSPGGVSYGYTF. The CDR3 nucleotides read TGTGCCAGCAGTCCAGGGGGCGTCTCTTATGGCTACACCTTC.

The chain recombines TRBV5-1 with TRBJ2-3; TRBD1 agrees at 8 bases. Germline loops: CDR1 SGHRS, CDR2 YFSETQ. The V and J ends lost 3 bases and 0 bases, in that order; junction bases with no gene match: 6. CDR3 length: 16 amino acids. The CDR3 sequence: CASSYQTGASTDTQYF. The CDR3 coding sequence is TGCGCCAGCAGCTACCAGACAGGGGCTAGCACAGATACGCAGTATTTT.

The rearrangement uses TRBV11-2 and TRBJ2-2; D gene ambiguous. The V end lost 6 bases, the J end lost 0 bases, and 11 bases lay between the germline ends. This CDR3 spans 15 amino acids. Germline values: CDR1 SGHAT, CDR2 FQNNGV. CDR3 loop: CASRIAFTNTGELFF. The CDR3, as DNA: TGTGCCAGCAGAATAGCATTTACGAACACCGGGGAGCTGTTTTTT.

Of note for this clone: The sample carries other DNA sequences with the same CDR3. The genes are TRBV5-1 and TRBJ2-3; TRBD2 might be the D (5 bases). Germline CDR1 and CDR2: SGHRS and YFSETQ. V dropped 2 bases and J dropped 6 bases, with 13 bases sitting between them. This CDR3 region has 14 residues. The chain's CDR3 is CASSFLSGSDTQYF. The CDR3, as DNA: TGCGCCAGCAGCTTCCTGTCGGGGAGCGATACGCAGTATTTT.

The rearrangement links TRBV5-1 to TRBJ1-6; 9 bases are shared with TRBD1. Germline loops: CDR1 SGHRS, CDR2 YFSETQ. V was pared by 4 bases and J by 11 bases, with 13 bases of the junction left unmatched. The CDR3 extends over 16 amino acids. The CDR3 region is CASSKWTGDVGTPLHF. The CDR3 coding sequence is TGCGCCAGCAGCAAGTGGACAGGGGACGTAGGGACACCCCTCCACTTT.

The J gene is TRBJ2-1, the V gene TRBV6-5, with D perhaps TRBD2 (6 bases). The CDR3 extends over 14 amino acids. Looked up from germline, CDR1 is MNHEY and CDR2 is SVGAGI. Trimming removed 5 bases from V and 4 bases from J, with 12 bases in between. The CDR3 coding sequence is TGTGCCAGCAGTGTAGCGGAGGGATACAATGAGCAGTTCTTC. Residues: CASSVAEGYNEQFF.

J is TRBJ1-2 and V is TRBV18, with 7 bases lining up with TRBD1. Trimming at V came to 3 bases and at J to 6 bases, leaving 16 bases not matched to a gene. Looked up from germline, CDR1 is KGHSH and CDR2 is LQKENI. This CDR3 is built from 17 residues. The CDR3 reads CASSPPLGGQRVDGYTF. The CDR3, as DNA: TGTGCCAGCTCACCGCCCCTTGGGGGACAGAGGGTGGATGGCTACACCTTC.

The gene calls are TRBV7-8 and TRBJ2-6; D gene ambiguous. The CDR3 loop spans 15 amino acids. The germline CDR1 and CDR2 sequences are SGHVS and FQNEAQ. V was clipped by 2 bases and J by 1 base, with 6 bases between them. CDR3 bases: TGTGCCAGCAGCTTATCTATGTCTGGGGCCAACGTCCTGACTTTC. Translation: CASSLSMSGANVLTF.